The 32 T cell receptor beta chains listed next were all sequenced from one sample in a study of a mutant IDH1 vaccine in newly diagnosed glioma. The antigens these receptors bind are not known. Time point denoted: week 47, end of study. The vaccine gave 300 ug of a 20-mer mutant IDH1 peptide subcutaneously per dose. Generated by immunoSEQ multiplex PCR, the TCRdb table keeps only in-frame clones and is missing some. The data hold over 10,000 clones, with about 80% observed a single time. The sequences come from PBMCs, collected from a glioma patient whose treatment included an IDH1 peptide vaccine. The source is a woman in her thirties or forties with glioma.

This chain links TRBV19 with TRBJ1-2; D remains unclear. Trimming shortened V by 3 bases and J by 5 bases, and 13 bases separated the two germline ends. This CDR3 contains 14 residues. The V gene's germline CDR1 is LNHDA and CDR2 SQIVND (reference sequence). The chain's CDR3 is CASSITFQIYGYTF. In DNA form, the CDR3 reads TGTGCCAGTAGTATCACTTTTCAGATTTATGGCTACACCTTC.

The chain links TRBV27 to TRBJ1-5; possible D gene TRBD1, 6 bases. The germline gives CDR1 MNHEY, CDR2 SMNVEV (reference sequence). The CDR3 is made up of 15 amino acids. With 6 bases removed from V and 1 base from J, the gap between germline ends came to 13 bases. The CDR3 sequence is CASSWTAGSNQPQHF. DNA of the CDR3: TGTGCCAGCAGCTGGACAGCGGGAAGCAATCAGCCCCAGCATTTT.

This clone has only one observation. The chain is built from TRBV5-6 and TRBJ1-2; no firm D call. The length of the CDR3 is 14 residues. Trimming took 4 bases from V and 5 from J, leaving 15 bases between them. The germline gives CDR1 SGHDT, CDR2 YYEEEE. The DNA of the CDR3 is TGTGCCAGCAGCCCGTCATTCGATTTGTATGGCTACACCTTC. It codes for CASSPSFDLYGYTF. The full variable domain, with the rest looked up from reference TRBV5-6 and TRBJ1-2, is DAGVTQSPTHLIKTRGQQVTLRCSPKSGHDTVSWYQQALGQGPQFIFQYYEEEERQRGNFPDRFSGHQFPNYSSELNVNALLLGDSALYLCASSPSFDLYGYTFGSGTRLTVV.

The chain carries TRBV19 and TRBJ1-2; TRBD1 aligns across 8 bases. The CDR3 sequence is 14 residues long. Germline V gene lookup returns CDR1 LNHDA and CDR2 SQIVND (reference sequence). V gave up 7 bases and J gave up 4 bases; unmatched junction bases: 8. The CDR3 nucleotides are TGTGCCAGTACCGTGGACAGGGCTACCTATGGCTACACCTTC. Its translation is CASTVDRATYGYTF.

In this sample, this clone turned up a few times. This CDR3 is CASRPRQGTGELFF. CDR3 DNA: TGCGCCAGCAGACCTAGGCAAGGTACCGGGGAGCTGTTTTTT. This chain uses TRBV4-3 with TRBJ2-2; D remains ambiguous. The CDR3 sequence is 14 residues long. The ends were cut back, 6 bases at V and 5 bases at J, with 13 bases in the middle. Germline V gene data show CDR1 as LGHNA and CDR2 as YSLEER.

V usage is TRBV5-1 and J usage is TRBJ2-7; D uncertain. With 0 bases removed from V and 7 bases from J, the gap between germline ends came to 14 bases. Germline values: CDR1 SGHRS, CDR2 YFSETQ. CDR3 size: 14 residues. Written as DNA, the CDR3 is TGCGCCAGCAGCTTGGCTGTAGGGCCCTTAGAGCAGTACTTC. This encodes CASSLAVGPLEQYF.

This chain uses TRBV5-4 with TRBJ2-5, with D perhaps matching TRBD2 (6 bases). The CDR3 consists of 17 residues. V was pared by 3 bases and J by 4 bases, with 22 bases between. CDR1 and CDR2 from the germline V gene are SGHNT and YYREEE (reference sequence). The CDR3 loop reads CASSSAGTPGERETQYF. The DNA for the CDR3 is TGTGCCAGCAGCTCAGCCGGGACGCCGGGGGAGAGAGAGACCCAGTACTTC.

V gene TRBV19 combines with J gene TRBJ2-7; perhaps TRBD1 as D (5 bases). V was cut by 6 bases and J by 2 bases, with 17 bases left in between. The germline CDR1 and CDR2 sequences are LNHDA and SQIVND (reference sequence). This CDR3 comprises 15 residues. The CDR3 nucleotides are TGTGCCAGTAGCCGTCGGCAGGGTCTGGCCTACGAGCAGTACTTC. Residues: CASSRRQGLAYEQYF.

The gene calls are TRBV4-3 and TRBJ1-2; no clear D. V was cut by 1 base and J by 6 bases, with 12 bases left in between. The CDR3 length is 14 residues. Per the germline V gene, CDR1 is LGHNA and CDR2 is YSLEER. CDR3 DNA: TGCGCCAGCAGCCAAGTGGACCGACCCAATGGCTACACCTTC. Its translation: CASSQVDRPNGYTF.

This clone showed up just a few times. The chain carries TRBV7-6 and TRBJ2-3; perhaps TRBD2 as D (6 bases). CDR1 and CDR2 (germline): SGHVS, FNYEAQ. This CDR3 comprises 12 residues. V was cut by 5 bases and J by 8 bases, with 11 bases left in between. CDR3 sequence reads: CASSQSGGTQYF. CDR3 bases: TGTGCCAGCAGCCAGTCCGGGGGTACGCAGTATTTT.

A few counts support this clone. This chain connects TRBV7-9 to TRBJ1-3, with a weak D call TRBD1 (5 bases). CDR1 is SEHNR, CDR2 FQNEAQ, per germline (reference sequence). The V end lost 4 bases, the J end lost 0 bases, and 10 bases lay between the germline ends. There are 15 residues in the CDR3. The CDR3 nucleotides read TGTGCCAGCAGCTGGGCCAGGGACTCTGGAAACACCATATATTTT. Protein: CASSWARDSGNTIYF. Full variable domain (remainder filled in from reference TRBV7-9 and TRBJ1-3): DTGVSQNPRHKITKRGQNVTFRCDPISEHNRLYWYRQTLGQGPEFLTYFQNEAQLEKSRLLSDRFSAERPKGSFSTLEIQRTEQGDSAMYLCASSWARDSGNTIYFGEGSWLTVV.

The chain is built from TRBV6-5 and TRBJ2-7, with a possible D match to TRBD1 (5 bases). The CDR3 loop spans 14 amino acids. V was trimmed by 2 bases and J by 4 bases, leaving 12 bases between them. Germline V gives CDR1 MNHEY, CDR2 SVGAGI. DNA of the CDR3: TGTGCCAGCAGTTACGACGACAGAAGATACGAGCAGTACTTC. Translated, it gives CASSYDDRRYEQYF.

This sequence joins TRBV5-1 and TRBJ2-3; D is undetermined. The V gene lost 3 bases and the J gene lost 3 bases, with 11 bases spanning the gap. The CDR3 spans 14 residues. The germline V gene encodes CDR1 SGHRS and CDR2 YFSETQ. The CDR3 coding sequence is TGCGCCAGCAGCTCCACACAAGTGACAGATACGCAGTATTTT. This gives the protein CASSSTQVTDTQYF.

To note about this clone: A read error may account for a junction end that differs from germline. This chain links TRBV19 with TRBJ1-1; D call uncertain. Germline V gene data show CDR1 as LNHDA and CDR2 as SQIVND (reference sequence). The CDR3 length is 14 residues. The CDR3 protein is CASSIGPMNTEAFF. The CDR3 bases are TGTGCCAGCAGTATAGGTCCGATGAACACTGAAGCTTTCTTT.

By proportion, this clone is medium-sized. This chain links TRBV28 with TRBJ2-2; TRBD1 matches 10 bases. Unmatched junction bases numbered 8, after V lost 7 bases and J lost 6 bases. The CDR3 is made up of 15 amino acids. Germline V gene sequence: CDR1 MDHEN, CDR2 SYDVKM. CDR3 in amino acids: CASISGTGEAGELFF. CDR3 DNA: TGTGCCAGCATCTCCGGGACAGGGGAAGCCGGGGAGCTGTTTTTT.

CDR3 nucleotide sequence: TGTGCCAGCAGTATTGTGGGTCTCACCGGGGAGCTGTTTTTT. This sequence encodes CASSIVGLTGELFF. This chain uses TRBV27 with TRBJ2-2; unclear D gene. The CDR3 totals 14 residues. The germline V and J ends were trimmed by 5 bases and 4 bases, with 11 bases remaining between them. Germline CDR1 is MNHEY and CDR2 is SMNVEV (reference sequence).

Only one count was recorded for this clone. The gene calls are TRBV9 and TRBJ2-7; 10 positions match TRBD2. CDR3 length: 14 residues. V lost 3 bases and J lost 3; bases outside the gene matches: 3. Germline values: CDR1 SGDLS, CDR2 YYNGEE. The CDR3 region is CASSAASGGYEQYF. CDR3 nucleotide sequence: TGTGCCAGCAGCGCCGCTAGCGGGGGCTACGAGCAGTACTTC.

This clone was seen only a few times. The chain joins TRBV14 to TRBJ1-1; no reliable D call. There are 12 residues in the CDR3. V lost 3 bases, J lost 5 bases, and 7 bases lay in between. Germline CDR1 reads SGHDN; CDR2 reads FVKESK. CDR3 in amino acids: CASSHGWTEAFF. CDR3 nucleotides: TGTGCCAGCAGCCACGGGTGGACTGAAGCTTTCTTT.

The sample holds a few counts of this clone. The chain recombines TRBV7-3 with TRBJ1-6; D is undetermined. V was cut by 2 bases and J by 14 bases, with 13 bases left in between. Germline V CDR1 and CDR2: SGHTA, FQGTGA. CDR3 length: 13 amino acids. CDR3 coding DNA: TGTGCCAGCAGCTTATATTCGGCTGCTGCCCTCCACTTT. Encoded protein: CASSLYSAAALHF. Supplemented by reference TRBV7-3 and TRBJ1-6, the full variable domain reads GAGVSQTPSNKVTEKGKYVELRCDPISGHTALYWYRQSLGQGPEFLIYFQGTGAADDSGLPNDRFFAVRPEGSVSTLKIQRTERGDSAVYLCASSLYSAAALHFGNGTRLTVT.

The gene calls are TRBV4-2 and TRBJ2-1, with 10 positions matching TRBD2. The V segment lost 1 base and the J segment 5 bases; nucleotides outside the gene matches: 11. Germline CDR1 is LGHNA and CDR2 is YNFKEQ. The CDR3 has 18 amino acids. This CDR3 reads CASSQARGGSGRDNEQFF. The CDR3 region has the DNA TGTGCCAGCAGCCAAGCTAGGGGTGGGAGCGGGAGGGACAATGAGCAGTTCTTC.

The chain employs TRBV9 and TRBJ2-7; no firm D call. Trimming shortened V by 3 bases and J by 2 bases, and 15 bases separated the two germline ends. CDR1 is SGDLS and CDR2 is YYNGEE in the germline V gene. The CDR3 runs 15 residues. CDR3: CASSASSGLTYEQYF. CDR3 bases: TGTGCCAGCAGCGCATCTTCTGGTCTTACCTACGAGCAGTACTTC.

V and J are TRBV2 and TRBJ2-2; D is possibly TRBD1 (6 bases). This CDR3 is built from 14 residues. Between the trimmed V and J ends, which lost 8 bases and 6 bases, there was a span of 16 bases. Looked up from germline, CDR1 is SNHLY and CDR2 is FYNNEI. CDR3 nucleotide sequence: TGTGCCAGCTTTGGGGGCCTTCCCCCCGGGGAGCTGTTTTTT. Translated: CASFGGLPPGELFF. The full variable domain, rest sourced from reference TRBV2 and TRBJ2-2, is EPEVTQTPSHQVTQMGQEVILRCVPISNHLYFYWYRQILGQKVEFLVSFYNNEISEKSEIFDDQFSVERPDGSNFTLKIRSTKLEDSAMYFCASFGGLPPGELFFGEGSRLTVL.

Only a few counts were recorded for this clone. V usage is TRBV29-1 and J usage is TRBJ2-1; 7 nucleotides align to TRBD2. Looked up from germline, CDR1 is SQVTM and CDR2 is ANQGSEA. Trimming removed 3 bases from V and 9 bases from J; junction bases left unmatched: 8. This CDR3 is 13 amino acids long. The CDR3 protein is CSVEGGRPPEQFF. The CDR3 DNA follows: TGCAGCGTTGAGGGCGGGAGACCCCCTGAGCAGTTCTTC.

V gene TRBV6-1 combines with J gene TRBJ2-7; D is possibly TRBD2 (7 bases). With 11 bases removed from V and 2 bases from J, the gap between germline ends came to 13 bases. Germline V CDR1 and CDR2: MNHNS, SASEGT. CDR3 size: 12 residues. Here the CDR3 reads CASGGPPYEQYF. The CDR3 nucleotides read TGTGCCTCCGGGGGGCCCCCCTACGAGCAGTACTTC.

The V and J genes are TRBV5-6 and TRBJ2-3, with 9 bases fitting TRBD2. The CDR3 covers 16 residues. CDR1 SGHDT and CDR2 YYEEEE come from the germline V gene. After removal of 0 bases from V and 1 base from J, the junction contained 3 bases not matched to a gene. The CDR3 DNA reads TGTGCCAGCAGCTTGGGCGGGGGGGCGGGCACAGATACGCAGTATTTT. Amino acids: CASSLGGGAGTDTQYF.

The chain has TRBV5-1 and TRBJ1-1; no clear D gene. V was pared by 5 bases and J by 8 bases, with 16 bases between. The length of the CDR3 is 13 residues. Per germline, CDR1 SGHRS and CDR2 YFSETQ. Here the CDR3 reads CASSYLSGIEAFF. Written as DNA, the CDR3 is TGCGCCAGCAGTTATCTCAGCGGGATCGAAGCTTTCTTT.

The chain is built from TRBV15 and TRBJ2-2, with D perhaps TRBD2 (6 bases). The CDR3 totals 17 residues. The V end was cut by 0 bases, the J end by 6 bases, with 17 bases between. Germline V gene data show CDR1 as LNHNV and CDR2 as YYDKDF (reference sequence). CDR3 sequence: CATSRDIIAGSAGELFF. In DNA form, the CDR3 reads TGTGCCACCAGCAGAGACATAATTGCGGGGTCCGCCGGGGAGCTGTTTTTT.

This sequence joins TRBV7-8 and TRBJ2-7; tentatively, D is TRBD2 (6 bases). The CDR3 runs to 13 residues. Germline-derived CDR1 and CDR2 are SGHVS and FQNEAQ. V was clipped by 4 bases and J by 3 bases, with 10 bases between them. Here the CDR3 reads CASSWTEGYEQYF. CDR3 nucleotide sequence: TGTGCCAGCAGCTGGACGGAGGGCTACGAGCAGTACTTC.

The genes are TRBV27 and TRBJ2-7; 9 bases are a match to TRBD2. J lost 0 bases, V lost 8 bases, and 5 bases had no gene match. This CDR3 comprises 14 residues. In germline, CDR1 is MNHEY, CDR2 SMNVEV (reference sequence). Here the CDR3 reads CASGSSGDSYEQYF. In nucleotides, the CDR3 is TGTGCCAGCGGATCTAGCGGGGACTCCTACGAGCAGTACTTC.

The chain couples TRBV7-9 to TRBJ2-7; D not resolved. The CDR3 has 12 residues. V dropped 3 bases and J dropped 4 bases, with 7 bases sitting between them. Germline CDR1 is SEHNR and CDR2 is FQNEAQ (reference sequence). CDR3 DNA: TGTGCCAGCAGCTTGGCCACGTACGAGCAGTACTTC. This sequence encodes CASSLATYEQYF.

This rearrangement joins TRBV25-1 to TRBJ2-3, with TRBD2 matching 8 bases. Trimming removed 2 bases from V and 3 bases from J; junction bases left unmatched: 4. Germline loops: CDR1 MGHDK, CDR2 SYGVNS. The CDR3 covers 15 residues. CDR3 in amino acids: CASSEGRGVTDTQYF. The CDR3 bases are TGTGCCAGCAGTGAAGGGCGGGGGGTGACAGATACGCAGTATTTT.

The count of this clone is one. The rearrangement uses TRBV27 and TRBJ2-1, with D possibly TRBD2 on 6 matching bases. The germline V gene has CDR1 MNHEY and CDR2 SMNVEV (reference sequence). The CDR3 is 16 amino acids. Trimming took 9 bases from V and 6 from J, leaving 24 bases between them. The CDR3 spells CASRDQADPGVNEQFF. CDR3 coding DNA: TGTGCCAGTCGCGATCAAGCGGACCCGGGAGTCAATGAGCAGTTCTTC.